This T cell receptor beta chain was obtained from a study of blood T cell repertoires in COVID-19. As for the study in general: T cells, B-cell-depleted T cells, or PBMCs provided the cDNA or gDNA that served as material.

In the original analysis: Quantification of nucleated cells was approximated via reference gene primer amplification. The method was immunoSEQ multiplex PCR; TCRdb's version includes in-frame clones alone and lacks a portion of them. For V, J and clone size, that table is used; D and trimming come from the DNA. This table holds 100,000 or so clones, approximately 88% found once. Germline V CDR1 and CDR2: LNHDA, SQIVND (reference sequence). Losses at the gene ends were 6 bases for V and 6 bases for J; bases not matched to a gene: 7. This CDR3 has 14 amino acids. The source material was peripheral blood. The sequence was collected from a woman aged 60-75 years with acute or convalescent COVID-19. This chain uses TRBV19 with TRBJ1-4; TRBD1 matches 7 bases. The CDR3 nucleotides are TGTGCCAGTAGGAGCCGACAGGGCGATGAAAAACTGTTTTTT. It yields the protein CASRSRQGDEKLFF.